Listed below are T cell receptor beta chains from one sample, sequenced in a study of immune evolution from preneoplasia to lung adenocarcinoma. Assay: immunoSEQ multiplex PCR; the TCRdb copy retains only in-frame clones and omits some. The sample carries just over 7,500 clones, around 85% recorded once. Material: FFPE minimally invasive lung adenocarcinoma tissue. The receptors come from a person aged 80 or over with lung adenocarcinoma. The CDR3 runs from the conserved cysteine through the conserved F or W. A D gene is named only where the DNA matches it firmly. Rows may omit the clone size; those that give it use once, few, many or a size class.

J gene,clone size,D gene,V gene,CDR3 protein,CDR3 DNA
TRBJ2-1,NA,TRBD2,TRBV11-3,CASSLRRGNNEQFF,TGTGCCAGCAGCTTACGGCGGGGGAACAATGAGCAGTTCTTC
TRBJ2-7,NA,TRBD1,TRBV5-1,CASSGAGTGYEQYF,TGCGCCAGCAGCGGAGCCGGGACAGGATACGAGCAGTACTTC
TRBJ2-5,NA,TRBD1,TRBV7-6,CASSGGQGTLQETQYF,TGTGCCAGCAGCGGCGGACAGGGCACGCTCCAAGAGACCCAGTACTTC
TRBJ2-5,NA,NA,TRBV5-5,CASSQRQETQYF,TGTGCCAGCAGTCAGCGGCAAGAGACCCAGTACTTC
TRBJ2-2,NA,NA,TRBV7-9,CASSFVIQSGELFF,TGTGCCAGCAGCTTTGTGATTCAGTCCGGGGAGCTGTTTTTT
TRBJ2-2,NA,NA,TRBV5-1,CASSGGALSTGELFF,TGCGCCAGCAGTGGCGGCGCCCTGAGCACCGGGGAGCTGTTTTTT
TRBJ1-5,NA,NA,TRBV19,CASSIDFNQPQHF,TGTGCCAGTAGTATAGATTTCAATCAGCCCCAGCATTTT
TRBJ2-3,NA,NA,TRBV7-8,CASSLVQGGTQYF,TGTGCCAGCAGCTTAGTTCAGGGCGGTACGCAGTATTTT
TRBJ1-2,NA,NA,TRBV11-2,CASSSDRLNYGYTF,TGTGCCAGCAGCTCCGACAGGTTAAACTATGGCTACACCTTC
TRBJ1-4,NA,NA,TRBV27,CASRTGPRTNEKLFF,TGTGCCAGCAGGACGGGGCCCAGGACTAATGAAAAACTGTTTTTT
TRBJ2-3,NA,NA,TRBV21-1,CASRRLADHTDTQYF,TGTGCCAGCAGGAGACTAGCGGATCACACAGATACGCAGTATTTT
TRBJ2-7,NA,NA,TRBV11-3,CASSLDSPGSSYEQYF,TGTGCCAGCAGCTTAGATAGCCCAGGGAGCTCCTACGAGCAGTACTTC
TRBJ1-2,NA,TRBD1,TRBV7-2,CASSKRTGDSYGYTF,TGTGCCAGCAGCAAGCGGACAGGGGATTCCTATGGCTACACCTTC
TRBJ1-2,NA,NA,TRBV19,CASTRTEKGNYGYTF,TGTGCCAGTACAAGGACAGAGAAAGGGAACTATGGCTACACCTTC
TRBJ2-5,NA,NA,TRBV27,CASSLRGETQYF,TGTGCCAGCAGTTTAAGAGGGGAGACCCAGTACTTC
TRBJ1-1,once,NA,TRBV28,CASRRARWTEAFF,TGTGCCAGCAGACGGGCCCGGTGGACTGAAGCTTTCTTT
TRBJ1-5,NA,TRBD1,TRBV11-2,CASSPNRTGSNQPQHF,TGTGCCAGCAGCCCAAACCGGACAGGAAGCAATCAGCCCCAGCATTTT
TRBJ1-5,NA,TRBD1,TRBV7-6,CASSRNRDRPRHF,TGTGCCAGCAGCCGAAACCGGGACAGGCCCCGCCATTTT